Each of the 14 T cell receptor beta chains below was sequenced from the same sample in a study of blood T cell repertoires in COVID-19. The assay was immunoSEQ multiplex PCR, and TCRdb's table has in-frame clones only and misses some. The table has around 250,000 clones, approximately 85% seen once. The sample was peripheral blood. Receptors originate from a man aged 45 to 65 with active or convalescent COVID-19.

The rearrangement uses TRBV3-1 (or the pseudogene TRBV3-2) and TRBJ1-2; 7 positions agree with TRBD1. This CDR3 has 16 amino acids. Looked up from germline, CDR1 is LGHDT and CDR2 is YNNKEL (reference sequence). The trim removed 0 bases at V and 4 bases at J, leaving 8 bases unmatched. CDR3 bases: TGTGCCAGCAGCCAAGATGGGACAGACCAGGGCTATGGCTACACCTTC. Translated: CASSQDGTDQGYGYTF.

The chain has TRBV6-1 and TRBJ2-2; TRBD2 might be the D (6 bases). The CDR3 has 14 residues. In germline, CDR1 is MNHNS, CDR2 SASEGT. The V and J ends lost 2 bases and 6 bases respectively, with 10 bases between them. The CDR3 reads CASSERPGAGELFF. DNA for the CDR3: TGTGCCAGCAGTGAACGTCCGGGGGCCGGGGAGCTGTTTTTT.

In nucleotides, the CDR3 is TGTGCCAGCAGCTTTAGAGGTCGGGGCGGGAGAACAGATACGCAGTATTTT. Encoded protein: CASSFRGRGGRTDTQYF. This sequence joins TRBV7-9 and TRBJ2-3; TRBD2 agrees at 7 bases. The V segment lost 3 bases and the J segment 3 bases; nucleotides outside the gene matches: 12. CDR3 length: 17 amino acids. The germline V gene has CDR1 SEHNR and CDR2 FQNEAQ (reference sequence).

The chain combines TRBV19 with TRBJ2-3, with 9 bases identical to TRBD2. This CDR3 spans 14 amino acids. V was pared by 6 bases and J by 6 bases, with 7 bases of the junction left unmatched. Per the germline V gene, CDR1 is LNHDA and CDR2 is SQIVND (reference sequence). The CDR3 protein is CASRREGGRDTQYF. The CDR3 nucleotides read TGTGCCAGTAGGCGGGAGGGTGGGCGCGATACGCAGTATTTT.

The V and J genes are TRBV5-1 and TRBJ2-1; TRBD2 is a possible D gene (6 bases). The length of the CDR3 is 14 residues. Germline CDR1 SGHRS, CDR2 YFSETQ. V was cut by 4 bases and J by 9 bases, with 17 bases left in between. In nucleotides, the CDR3 is TGCGCCAGCAGCCCAAACTCCGTGGGGGGTGAGCAGTTCTTC. As protein: CASSPNSVGGEQFF.

The chain is built from TRBV30 and TRBJ1-5; D uncertain. The CDR3 runs 16 residues. The germline gives CDR1 GTSNPN, CDR2 SVGIG (reference sequence). Trimming took 0 bases from V and 2 from J, leaving 14 bases between them. CDR3 in amino acids: CAWSVLLSGGNQPQHF. The CDR3 bases are TGTGCCTGGAGTGTACTACTTAGCGGGGGCAATCAGCCCCAGCATTTT.

This chain connects TRBV2 to TRBJ1-2; tentative D call: TRBD1 (6 bases). V lost 2 bases to trimming and J lost 8 bases, with 18 bases between them. Germline CDR1 and CDR2: SNHLY and FYNNEI. The CDR3 length is 15 residues. DNA for the CDR3: TGTGCCAGCAGTGAAACGGGTTCAGGGGCAGGAGGCTACACCTTC. Protein: CASSETGSGAGGYTF.

The rearrangement uses TRBV12-3 or TRBV12-4 and TRBJ1-1, with D possibly TRBD1 on 5 matching bases. Trimming pared 3 bases from V and 1 base from J, leaving 6 bases between. This CDR3 comprises 13 residues. CDR3 loop: CASSFGGNTEAFF. As DNA, the CDR3 is TGTGCCAGCAGTTTCGGGGGGAACACTGAAGCTTTCTTT.

The J gene is TRBJ1-1, the V gene TRBV5-1; D might be TRBD1 (6 bases). V was cut by 4 bases and J by 2 bases, with 15 bases left in between. The CDR3 spans 15 residues. Germline CDR1 reads SGHRS; CDR2 reads YFSETQ. CDR3 nucleotide sequence: TGCGCCAGCAGCGTCCTAACAGGGTCCAACACTGAAGCTTTCTTT. Translated, it gives CASSVLTGSNTEAFF.

The chain combines TRBV18 with TRBJ1-1; D is unresolved. Germline-derived CDR1 and CDR2 are KGHSH and LQKENI. Trimming cost V 3 bases and J 3 bases, with 11 bases left between them. The CDR3 consists of 14 residues. The CDR3 nucleotides are TGTGCCAGCTCACCGGGTTTCGGGGACACTGAAGCTTTCTTT. The encoded protein is CASSPGFGDTEAFF.

The J gene is TRBJ2-7, the V gene TRBV28, with 10 bases identical to TRBD1. Germline V gene data show CDR1 as MDHEN and CDR2 as SYDVKM. The CDR3 runs to 15 residues. Trimming took 2 bases from V and 2 from J; bases not matched to a gene: 3. The CDR3 bases are TGTGCCAGCAGTTTAGGGGACAGGGGAACCTACGAGCAGTACTTC. Protein product: CASSLGDRGTYEQYF.

This chain uses TRBV5-5 with TRBJ1-2; D uncertain. The CDR3 spans 13 residues. V was cut by 1 base and J by 4 bases, with 8 bases left in between. Per the germline V gene, CDR1 is SGHKS and CDR2 is YYEKEE (reference sequence). The CDR3 sequence is CASSLSGPYGYTF. The CDR3 nucleotides are TGTGCCAGCAGCTTGAGCGGGCCCTATGGCTACACCTTC. The complete variable domain, with remaining parts taken from reference TRBV5-5 and TRBJ1-2, reads DAGVTQSPTHLIKTRGQQVTLRCSPISGHKSVSWYQQVLGQGPQFIFQYYEKEERGRGNFPDRFSARQFPNYSSELNVNALLLGDSALYLCASSLSGPYGYTFGSGTRLTVV.

This chain connects TRBV6-1 to TRBJ1-1, with D possibly matching TRBD1 (6 bases). The CDR3 runs 14 residues. Germline V gene sequence: CDR1 MNHNS, CDR2 SASEGT. Trimming shortened V by 1 base and J by 5 bases, and 11 bases separated the two germline ends. The CDR3 region is CASSEGWGRTEAFF. The DNA of the CDR3 is TGTGCCAGCAGTGAAGGCTGGGGGCGGACTGAAGCTTTCTTT.

This chain links TRBV5-1 with TRBJ2-7; D gene ambiguous. This CDR3 is built from 13 residues. Germline assignment: CDR1 SGHRS and CDR2 YFSETQ. Trimming cost V 0 bases and J 2 bases, with 6 bases left between them. The CDR3 sequence is CASSLDFPYEQYF. CDR3 DNA sequence: TGCGCCAGCAGCTTGGACTTCCCCTACGAGCAGTACTTC.